The rows below give T cell receptor beta chains drawn from one sample of a study of shared clonotypes between healthy human individuals. The assay was immunoSEQ multiplex PCR, and TCRdb's table has in-frame clones only and misses some. Here the sample spans about 980,000 clones, approximately 80% being singletons. Sequenced material: memory CD4+ T cells sorted from blood. All receptors come from a man younger than 30 in good health. The CDR3 runs from the conserved cysteine through the conserved F or W. D genes are given only for firm matches.

.,TRBD2,TRBV4-3,CASSQGEGLEQYF
TRBJ2-1,TRBD2,TRBV2,CASRRLAGGPNEQFF
TRBJ2-7,.,TRBV21-1,CARPVGTGAYEQYF
TRBJ2-3,.,TRBV5-4,CASSPQTGLSTDTQYF
TRBJ1-2,TRBD1,TRBV7-9,CASTPGQGGINYGYTF
TRBJ1-1,.,TRBV28,CATVSNAEAFF
TRBJ1-6,.,TRBV2,CASSEGILYNSPLHF
TRBJ1-1,.,TRBV18,CASSFGPAEAFF
TRBJ1-6,.,TRBV5-5,CASSLSLQISNSPLHF
TRBJ1-1,TRBD1,TRBV5-4,CASSPGQGNTEAFF
TRBJ1-6,.,TRBV5-6,CASSPTRASPLHF
TRBJ2-5,.,TRBV12-5,CASGRWDPGRGETQYF
TRBJ2-5,.,TRBV4-3,CASSPREAAYQETQYF
TRBJ1-2,.,TRBV4-1,CASSQEWGNRNYGYTF
TRBJ1-6,.,TRBV11-2,CASSLPGALHF
TRBJ2-1,.,TRBV5-5,CASSSESYNEQFF
TRBJ1-1,.,TRBV11-1,CASSLTSAGIMNTEAFF
TRBJ2-1,.,TRBV5-1,CASSPQGLRDYNGQFF
TRBJ1-1,.,TRBV7-3,CASSLIGPSEAFF
TRBJ2-7,.,TRBV7-9,CASSLGLQPYEQYF
TRBJ1-4,.,TRBV7-9,CASSLAAGFEKLFF
TRBJ2-5,.,TRBV7-2,CASSPSRVQETQYF
TRBJ1-2,.,TRBV6-5,CASSSPTGRYGYTF
TRBJ2-7,TRBD2,TRBV6-5,CASRPPTSGGQEQYF
TRBJ2-1,TRBD2,TRBV5-1,CASSRGSGGTYNEQFF
TRBJ2-2,.,TRBV2,CASSYREFDTGELFF
TRBJ2-5,.,TRBV28,CASSLGGQETQYF
TRBJ1-4,.,TRBV6-5,CASSRAINEKLFF
TRBJ2-2,.,TRBV6-1,CASSERGPGELFF
TRBJ2-7,.,TRBV6-1,CASTVSYEQYF
TRBJ2-4,.,TRBV28,CASSLGGKGAKAKNIQYF
TRBJ1-6,.,TRBV11-2,CASSSGQGLRSPLHF
TRBJ1-1,.,TRBV27,CASSSPGGFAEAFF